This note documents a single T cell receptor (beta chain) sequence. Antigen: not known. This sample is drawn from a study of cytomegalovirus exposure and HLA in healthy donors. The CDR3 spans 13 residues. Germline CDR1 is SGDLS and CDR2 is YYNGEE. V lost 0 bases to trimming and J lost 4 bases, with 6 bases between them. The PCR employed 60 Vbeta primers together with 13 Jbeta primers. The data were produced by immunoSEQ multiplex PCR, yet TCRdb's version contains in-frame clones alone and is incomplete. The sample contains approximately 100,000 clones, roughly 75% of which appear only once. Study-wide findings and caveats: In a later analysis, productive TCRs from donors in an Asian-associated ancestry cluster reportedly carried fewer N-insertions than the cohort mean. Information on immune exposure was restricted to one variable (CMV serostatus). Presence/absence results assume similar sequencing depth per donor, which may not hold. When analyzed later, the rates of TCR association showed variation by HLA locus, with DRB1 the most and HLA-C the fewest.

The chain links TRBV9 to TRBJ2-3; D uncertain. The sequenced material came from PBMCs. The receptor was derived from a man aged 35 to 55 in good health and CMV-seronegative. The CDR3 region has the DNA TGTGCCAGCAGCGTAGGCGAAGCAGATACGCAGTATTTT. It encodes CASSVGEADTQYF.